This T cell receptor (beta chain) was observed in a study of blood T cell repertoires in COVID-19. Study context: Acute and convalescent COVID-19 samples came from the United States, Italy and Spain. PBMCs, B-cell-depleted T cells, or T cells provided the cDNA or gDNA that made up the material.

In the source study's methods: Amplification of reference gene primers was used by the study to estimate nucleated cell counts. Here immunoSEQ multiplex PCR was the method, and the copy in TCRdb shows in-frame clones only, minus some. V and J calls and clone size are given by that table; D and trimming were obtained from the DNA. The data contain 160,000 or so clones, about nine tenths of them singletons. About this clone itself: One end of the junction does not line up with germline, which may come from a read error.

This CDR3 contains 13 residues. The germline CDR1 and CDR2 sequences are LNHDA and SQIVND (reference sequence). Sequencing used peripheral blood. The source is a woman aged 50 to 60 with acute or convalescent COVID-19. This chain uses TRBV19 with TRBJ2-1, with no clear D. The CDR3 DNA is TGTGCCAGTAGTATTCGAGAGGCAGCAACGAAGATCTTC. Translation gives CASSIREAATKIF.